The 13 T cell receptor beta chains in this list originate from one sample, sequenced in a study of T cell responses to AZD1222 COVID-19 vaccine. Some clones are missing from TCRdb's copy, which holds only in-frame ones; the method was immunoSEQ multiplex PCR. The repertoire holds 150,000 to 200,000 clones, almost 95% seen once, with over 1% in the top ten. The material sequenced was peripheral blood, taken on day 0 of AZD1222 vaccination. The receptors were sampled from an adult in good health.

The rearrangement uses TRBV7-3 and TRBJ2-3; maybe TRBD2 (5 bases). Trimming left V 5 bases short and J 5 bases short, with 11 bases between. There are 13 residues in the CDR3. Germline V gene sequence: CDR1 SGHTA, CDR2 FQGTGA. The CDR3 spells CASSQYGGDTQYF. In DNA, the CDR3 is TGTGCCAGCAGCCAATACGGAGGAGATACGCAGTATTTT.

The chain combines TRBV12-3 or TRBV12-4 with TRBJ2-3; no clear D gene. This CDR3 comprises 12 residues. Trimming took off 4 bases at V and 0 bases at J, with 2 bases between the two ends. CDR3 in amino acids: CASSWSTDTQYF. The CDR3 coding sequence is TGTGCCAGCAGTTGGAGCACAGATACGCAGTATTTT.

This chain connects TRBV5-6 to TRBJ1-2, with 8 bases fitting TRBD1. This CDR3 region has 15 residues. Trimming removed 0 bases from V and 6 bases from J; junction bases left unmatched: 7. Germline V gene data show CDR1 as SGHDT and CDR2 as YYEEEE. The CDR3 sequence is CASSLAPDRGHGYTF. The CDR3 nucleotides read TGTGCCAGCAGCTTGGCCCCAGACAGGGGACATGGCTACACCTTC.

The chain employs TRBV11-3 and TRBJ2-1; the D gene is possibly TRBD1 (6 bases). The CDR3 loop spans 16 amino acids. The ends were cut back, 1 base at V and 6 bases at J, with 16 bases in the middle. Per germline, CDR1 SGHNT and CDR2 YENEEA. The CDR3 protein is CASSLAQGSRGNEQFF. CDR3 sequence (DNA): TGTGCCAGCAGCTTAGCTCAGGGCTCCAGGGGCAATGAGCAGTTCTTC.

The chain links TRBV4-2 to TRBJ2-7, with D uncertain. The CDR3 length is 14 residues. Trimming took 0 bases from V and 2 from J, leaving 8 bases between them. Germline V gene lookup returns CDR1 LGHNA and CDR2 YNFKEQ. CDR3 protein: CASSQDPGPYEQYF. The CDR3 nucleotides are TGTGCCAGCAGCCAAGATCCGGGTCCCTACGAGCAGTACTTC.

CDR3 amino acids: CASSDSGSVNTEAFF. The DNA for the CDR3 is TGTGCCAGCAGCGATTCCGGAAGCGTGAACACTGAAGCTTTCTTT. V usage is TRBV9 and J usage is TRBJ1-1; D not certain. This CDR3 is 15 amino acids long. Germline loops: CDR1 SGDLS, CDR2 YYNGEE. The V and J ends lost 3 bases and 0 bases respectively, with 12 bases between them. The variable domain in full, with the rest retrieved from reference TRBV9 and TRBJ1-1, is DSGVTQTPKHLITATGQRVTLRCSPRSGDLSVYWYQQSLDQGLQFLIQYYNGEERAKGNILERFSAQQFPDLHSELNLSSLELGDSALYFCASSDSGSVNTEAFFGQGTRLTVV.

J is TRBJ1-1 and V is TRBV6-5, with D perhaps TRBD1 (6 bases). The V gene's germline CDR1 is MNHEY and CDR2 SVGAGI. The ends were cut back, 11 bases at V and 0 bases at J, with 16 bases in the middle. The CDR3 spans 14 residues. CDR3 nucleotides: TGTGCCTTGGAGCGGGGGGCCGTGAACACTGAAGCTTTCTTT. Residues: CALERGAVNTEAFF.

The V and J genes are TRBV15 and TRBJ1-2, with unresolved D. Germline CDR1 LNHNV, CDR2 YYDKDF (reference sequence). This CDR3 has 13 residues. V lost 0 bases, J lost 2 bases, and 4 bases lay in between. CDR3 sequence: CATSRDQNYGYTF. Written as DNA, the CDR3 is TGTGCCACCAGCAGAGATCAGAACTATGGCTACACCTTC.

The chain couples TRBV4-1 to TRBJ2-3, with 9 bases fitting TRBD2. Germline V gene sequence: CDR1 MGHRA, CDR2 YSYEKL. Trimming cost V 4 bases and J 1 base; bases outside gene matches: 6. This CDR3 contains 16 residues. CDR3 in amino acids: CASSRISGGGTDTQYF. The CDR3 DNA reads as TGCGCCAGCAGCCGCATTAGCGGGGGTGGCACAGATACGCAGTATTTT.

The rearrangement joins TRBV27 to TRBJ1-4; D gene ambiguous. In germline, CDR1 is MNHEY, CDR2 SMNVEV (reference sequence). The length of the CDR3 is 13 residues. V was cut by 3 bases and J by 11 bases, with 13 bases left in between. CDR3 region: CASSFALPGKLFF. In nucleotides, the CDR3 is TGTGCCAGCAGTTTCGCCCTCCCCGGGAAACTGTTTTTT.

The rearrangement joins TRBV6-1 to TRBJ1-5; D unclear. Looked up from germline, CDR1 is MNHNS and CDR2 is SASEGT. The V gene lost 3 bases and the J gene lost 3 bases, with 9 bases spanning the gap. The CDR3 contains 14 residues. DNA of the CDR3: TGTGCCAGCAGTGACCGGGTCTCCAATCAGCCCCAGCATTTT. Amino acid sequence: CASSDRVSNQPQHF.

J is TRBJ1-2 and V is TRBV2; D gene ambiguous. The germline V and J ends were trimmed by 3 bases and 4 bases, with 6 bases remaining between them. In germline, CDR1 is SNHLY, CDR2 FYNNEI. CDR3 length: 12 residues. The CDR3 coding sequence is TGTGCCAGCAGTGAGGGCAGCTATGGCTACACCTTC. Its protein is CASSEGSYGYTF.

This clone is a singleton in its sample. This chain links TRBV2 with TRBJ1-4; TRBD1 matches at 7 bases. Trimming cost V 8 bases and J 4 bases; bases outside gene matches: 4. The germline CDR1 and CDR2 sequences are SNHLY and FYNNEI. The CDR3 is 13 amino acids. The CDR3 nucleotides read TGTGCCAGCCACAGGGGACTTAATGAAAAACTGTTTTTT. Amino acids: CASHRGLNEKLFF.